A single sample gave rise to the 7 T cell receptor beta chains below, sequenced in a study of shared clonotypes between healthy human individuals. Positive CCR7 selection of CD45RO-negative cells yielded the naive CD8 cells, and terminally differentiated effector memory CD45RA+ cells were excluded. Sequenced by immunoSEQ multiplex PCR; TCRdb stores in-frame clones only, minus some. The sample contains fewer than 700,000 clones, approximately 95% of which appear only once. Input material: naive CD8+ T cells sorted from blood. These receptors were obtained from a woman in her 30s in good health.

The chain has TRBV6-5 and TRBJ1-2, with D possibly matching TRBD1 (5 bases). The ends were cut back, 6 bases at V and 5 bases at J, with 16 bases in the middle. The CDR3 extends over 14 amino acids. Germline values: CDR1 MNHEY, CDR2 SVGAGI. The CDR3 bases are TGTGCCAGCAGCCCTTCAGGGACTGGGTATGGCTACACCTTC. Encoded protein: CASSPSGTGYGYTF.

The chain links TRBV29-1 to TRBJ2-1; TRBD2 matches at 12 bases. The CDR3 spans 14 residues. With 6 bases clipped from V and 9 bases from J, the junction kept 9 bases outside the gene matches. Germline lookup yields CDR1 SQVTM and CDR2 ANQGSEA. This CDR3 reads CSVRTSGVVGEQFF. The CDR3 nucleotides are TGCAGCGTACGGACTAGCGGGGTTGTAGGTGAGCAGTTCTTC.

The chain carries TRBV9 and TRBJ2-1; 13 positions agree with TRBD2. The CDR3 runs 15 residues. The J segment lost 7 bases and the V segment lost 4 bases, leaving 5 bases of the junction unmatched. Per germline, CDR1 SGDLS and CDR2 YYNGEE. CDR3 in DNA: TGTGCCAGCAGCCCAACTAGCGGGAGGGCGAATGAGCAGTTCTTC. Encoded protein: CASSPTSGRANEQFF.

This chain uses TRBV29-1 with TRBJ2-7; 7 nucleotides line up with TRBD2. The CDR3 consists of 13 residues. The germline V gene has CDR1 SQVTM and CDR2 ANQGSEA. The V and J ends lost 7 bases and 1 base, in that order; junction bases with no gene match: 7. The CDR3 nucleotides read TGCAGCGCCTGGGGGGGTGATTCCTACGAGCAGTACTTC. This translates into CSAWGGDSYEQYF.

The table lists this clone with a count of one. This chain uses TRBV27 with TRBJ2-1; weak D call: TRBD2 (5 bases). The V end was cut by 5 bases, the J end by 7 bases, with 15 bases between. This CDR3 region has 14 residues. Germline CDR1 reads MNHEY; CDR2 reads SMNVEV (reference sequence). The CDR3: CASSPGSPRNEQFF. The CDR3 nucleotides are TGTGCCAGCAGTCCGGGATCCCCCCGGAATGAGCAGTTCTTC.

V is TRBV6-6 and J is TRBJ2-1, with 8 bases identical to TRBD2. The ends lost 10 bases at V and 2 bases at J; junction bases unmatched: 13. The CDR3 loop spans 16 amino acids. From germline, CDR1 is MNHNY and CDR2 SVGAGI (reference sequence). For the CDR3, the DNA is TGTGCCAACTGCGGGAGGCACCCCTTGGCCTACAATGAGCAGTTCTTC. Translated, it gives CANCGRHPLAYNEQFF.

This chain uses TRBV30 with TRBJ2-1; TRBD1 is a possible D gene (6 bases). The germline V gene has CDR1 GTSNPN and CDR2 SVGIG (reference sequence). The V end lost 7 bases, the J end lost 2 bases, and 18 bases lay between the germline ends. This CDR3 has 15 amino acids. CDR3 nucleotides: TGTGCCTCAACCGAGGGGGATAACCCCTACAATGAGCAGTTCTTC. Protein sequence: CASTEGDNPYNEQFF. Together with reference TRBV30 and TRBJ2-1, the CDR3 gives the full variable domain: SQTIHQWPATLVQPVGSPLSLECTVEGTSNPNLYWYRQAAGRGLQLLFYSVGIGQISSEVPQNLSASRPQDRQFILSSKKLLLSDSGFYLCASTEGDNPYNEQFFGPGTRLTVL.